One sample yielded the 29 T cell receptor beta chains listed below, sequenced in a study of T cell repertoires in cytomegalovirus infection. TCRdb re-called the reads through MiXCR, storing one row per CDR3 protein. The sample holds roughly 730,000 distinct CDR3 sequences, around 30% seen once. No antigens are known for them. The sequenced sample was cultured PBMCs, obtained from culture after CMV antigen stimulation. Source of these receptors: a human donor in good health (CMV status not recorded). Some clones in this sample may be carry-over from other donors' samples.

The sample holds a few counts of this clonotype. The rearrangement links TRBV28 to TRBJ1-2; D is undetermined. CDR1 and CDR2 (germline): MDHEN, SYDVKM. This CDR3 is built from 15 residues. Trimming stripped 1 base from V and 1 base from J, with 10 bases between. The CDR3 protein is CASSLLQIDNYGYTF. DNA of the CDR3: TGTGCCAGCAGTTTATTGCAGATAGATAACTATGGCTACACCTTC.

The rearrangement uses TRBV5-6 and TRBJ2-7; maybe TRBD2 (6 bases). This CDR3 region has 16 residues. From germline, CDR1 is SGHDT and CDR2 YYEEEE. V was trimmed by 4 bases and J by 2 bases, leaving 19 bases between them. The CDR3 loop is CASSPGITSITYEQYF. The CDR3 DNA reads as TGTGCCAGCAGCCCGGGGATCACTAGCATAACCTACGAGCAGTACTTC.

Many counts were recorded for this clonotype. The gene calls are TRBV7-2 and TRBJ1-6; 7 bases match TRBD1. V shed 1 base and J 10 bases; nucleotides not matched to a gene: 7. The germline gives CDR1 SGHTA, CDR2 FQGNSA. This CDR3 has 15 residues. In nucleotides, the CDR3 is TGTGCCAGCAGCTTAGGAGACAGGGTACGGTCACCCCTCCACTTT. Encoded protein: CASSLGDRVRSPLHF. Using reference TRBV7-2 and TRBJ1-6 for the parts outside the CDR3, the full variable domain is GAGVSQSPSNKVTEKGKDVELRCDPISGHTALYWYRQSLGQGLEFLIYFQGNSAPDKSGLPSDRFSAERTGGSVSTLTIQRTQQEDSAVYLCASSLGDRVRSPLHFGNGTRLTVT.

The V call is TRBV11-2, the J call TRBJ1-6, with TRBD1 matching over 9 bases. The germline V gene encodes CDR1 SGHAT and CDR2 FQNNGV. V dropped 3 bases and J dropped 9; count of bases not matched to a gene: 9. The CDR3 contains 16 residues. The CDR3 region has the DNA TGTGCCAGCAGCTTCCGGCCGGGACAGGGAAGTTCACCCCTCCACTTT. As protein: CASSFRPGQGSSPLHF.

This clonotype appeared a few times. The chain links TRBV6-1 to TRBJ1-2; D remains unclear. V lost 7 bases and J 1 base, leaving 16 bases between the germline ends. This CDR3 has 15 residues. The germline V gene has CDR1 MNHNS and CDR2 SASEGT. The chain's CDR3 is CASNQAPDINYGYTF. CDR3 in DNA: TGTGCCAGCAACCAGGCCCCAGACATTAACTATGGCTACACCTTC.

J is TRBJ2-7 and V is TRBV20-1; 8 bases fit TRBD1. Germline V gene lookup returns CDR1 DFQATT and CDR2 SNEGSKA (reference sequence). The ends lost 3 bases at V and 3 bases at J; junction bases unmatched: 13. This CDR3 has 16 residues. The CDR3 DNA sequence: TGCAGTGCTAGCCCACGACAGGGGACCTTCAACTACGAGCAGTACTTC. It codes for CSASPRQGTFNYEQYF.

The chain combines TRBV6-1 with TRBJ1-4; D ambiguous. V was cut by 6 bases and J by 0 bases, with 8 bases left in between. CDR1 is MNHNS and CDR2 is SASEGT in the germline V gene. The CDR3 length is 14 residues. DNA for the CDR3: TGTGCCAGCAGCATCCGATCAACTAATGAAAAACTGTTTTTT. Its protein product is CASSIRSTNEKLFF.

The sample holds a few counts of this clonotype. CDR3: CASSLGNRYNEQFF. DNA of the CDR3: TGTGCCAGCAGTCTGGGGAACAGGTACAATGAGCAGTTCTTC. The chain joins TRBV12-3 or TRBV12-4 to TRBJ2-1; weak D call: TRBD1 (5 bases). With 5 bases removed from V and 4 bases from J, the gap between germline ends came to 12 bases. The CDR3 totals 14 residues.

The chain combines TRBV12-3 or TRBV12-4 with TRBJ2-1; a possible D gene is TRBD1 (5 bases). Trimming took off 6 bases at V and 7 bases at J, with 13 bases between the two ends. The CDR3 consists of 13 residues. The CDR3 reads CASSPDRWNEQFF. The CDR3 coding sequence is TGTGCCAGCAGCCCTGACAGATGGAATGAGCAGTTCTTC.

This clonotype was recorded a few times. The chain recombines TRBV6-2 or TRBV6-3 with TRBJ1-1, with no clear D. Germline CDR1 reads MNHEY; CDR2 reads SVGEGT. V lost 2 bases, J lost 1 base, and 8 bases lay in between. CDR3 length: 14 amino acids. The CDR3 loop reads CASSYPRGNTEAFF. The CDR3 DNA reads as TGTGCCAGCAGTTACCCTAGAGGGAACACTGAAGCTTTCTTT.

This clonotype was observed a handful of times. The chain is built from TRBV12-3 or TRBV12-4 and TRBJ2-3, with D hard to call. There are 14 residues in the CDR3. The V end lost 5 bases, the J end lost 2 bases, and 11 bases lay between the germline ends. CDR3 coding DNA: TGTGCCAGCAGTCGCGTGCGACCCACAGATACGCAGTATTTT. Translating gives CASSRVRPTDTQYF.

The chain carries TRBV28 and TRBJ1-5; TRBD1 matches 7 bases. Germline V gene sequence: CDR1 MDHEN, CDR2 SYDVKM. The CDR3 is made up of 17 amino acids. V lost 1 base and J lost 0; bases outside the gene matches: 6. CDR3 nucleotides: TGTGCCAGCAGTTTATCCAGGGGGGCCCCTAGCAATCAGCCCCAGCATTTT. Amino acid sequence: CASSLSRGAPSNQPQHF.

This chain connects TRBV6-1 to TRBJ1-6, with unresolved D. CDR3 size: 16 residues. Germline CDR1 and CDR2: MNHNS and SASEGT. The V gene lost 2 bases and the J gene lost 2 bases, with 10 bases spanning the gap. Here the CDR3 reads CASSEKRWTYNSPLHF. CDR3 DNA sequence: TGTGCCAGCAGTGAAAAAAGGTGGACCTATAATTCACCCCTCCACTTT.

This clonotype was counted a few times. This rearrangement joins TRBV4-1 to TRBJ1-6, with D possibly TRBD1 on 5 matching bases. The germline V gene has CDR1 MGHRA and CDR2 YSYEKL. V shed 1 base and J shed 4 bases, with 17 bases lying between them. The CDR3 is made up of 18 amino acids. CDR3 residues: CASSQGEGTGTYNSPLHF. CDR3 DNA: TGCGCCAGCAGCCAAGGGGAGGGTACAGGAACTTATAATTCACCCCTCCACTTT.

This clonotype was detected a few times. V usage is TRBV19 and J usage is TRBJ2-7; weak D call: TRBD1 (6 bases). Deletions cut 5 bases from V and 6 bases from J, with 14 bases between. This CDR3 is built from 13 residues. Looked up from germline, CDR1 is LNHDA and CDR2 is SQIVND (reference sequence). The CDR3 nucleotides read TGTGCCAGTAGTCGCGAGGCAGGGGTCGAGCAGTACTTC. This encodes CASSREAGVEQYF.

The chain uses TRBV12-3 or TRBV12-4 and TRBJ1-3; D is ambiguous. The CDR3 covers 15 residues. V was cut by 4 bases and J by 0 bases, with 10 bases left in between. The CDR3 bases are TGTGCCAGCAGTTACAGCGGCTACTCTGGAAACACCATATATTTT. Translation gives CASSYSGYSGNTIYF.

This clonotype was detected a few times. This rearrangement joins TRBV12-3 or TRBV12-4 to TRBJ1-2, with 7 positions matching TRBD1. V shed 5 bases and J 2 bases; nucleotides not matched to a gene: 5. This CDR3 spans 14 amino acids. The CDR3 protein is CASSKRDSNYGYTF. In DNA, the CDR3 is TGTGCCAGCAGTAAACGGGACAGCAACTATGGCTACACCTTC.

This sequence joins TRBV7-2 and TRBJ2-1; D perhaps matches TRBD2 (7 bases). CDR3 length equals 15 residues. V shed 4 bases and J shed 14 bases, with 24 bases lying between them. Germline-derived CDR1 and CDR2 are SGHTA and FQGNSA. Here the CDR3 DNA reads TGTGCCAGCAGCTCCGGGATAATTAGGGGGGGAGTTGAGTTCTTC. It specifies CASSSGIIRGGVEFF.

The chain links TRBV27 to TRBJ1-1; no clear D gene. Germline CDR1 MNHEY, CDR2 SMNVEV (reference sequence). The V gene lost 5 bases and the J gene lost 7 bases, with 20 bases spanning the gap. This CDR3 region has 15 residues. CDR3 sequence: CASSRRDMNIGEAFF. CDR3 coding DNA: TGTGCCAGCAGTCGGAGGGATATGAACATTGGTGAAGCTTTCTTT.

The table lists this clonotype with many counts. This rearrangement joins TRBV7-6 to TRBJ2-7; D possibly matches TRBD1 or TRBD2 (6 bases each). CDR3 length equals 15 residues. V was pared by 8 bases and J by 4 bases, with 21 bases between. Germline V gives CDR1 SGHVS, CDR2 FNYEAQ. CDR3 residues: CASRRAPGGQYEQYF. The CDR3, as DNA: TGTGCCAGCCGGCGTGCGCCTGGGGGGCAGTACGAGCAGTACTTC. Using reference TRBV7-6 and TRBJ2-7 for the parts outside the CDR3, the full variable domain is GAGVSQSPRYKVTKRGQDVALRCDPISGHVSLYWYRQALGQGPEFLTYFNYEAQQDKSGLPNDRFSAERPEGSISTLTIQRTEQRDSAMYRCASRRAPGGQYEQYFGPGTRLTVT.

Ten or more counts support this clonotype. This chain links TRBV7-2 with TRBJ2-5; 10 bases fit TRBD2. Losses at the gene ends were 2 bases for V and 3 bases for J; bases not matched to a gene: 6. Germline V lookup: CDR1 SGHTA, CDR2 FQGNSA. The CDR3 contains 16 residues. The DNA of the CDR3 is TGTGCCAGCAGCTTATTAGCGGGGGGAAGGGAAGAGACCCAGTACTTC. Translating gives CASSLLAGGREETQYF. Together with reference TRBV7-2 and TRBJ2-5, the CDR3 gives the full variable domain: GAGVSQSPSNKVTEKGKDVELRCDPISGHTALYWYRQSLGQGLEFLIYFQGNSAPDKSGLPSDRFSAERTGGSVSTLTIQRTQQEDSAVYLCASSLLAGGREETQYFGPGTRLLVL.

The rearrangement uses TRBV20-1 and TRBJ1-1; D is unclear. The length of the CDR3 is 14 residues. The germline V gene encodes CDR1 DFQATT and CDR2 SNEGSKA (reference sequence). The germline V and J ends were trimmed by 0 bases and 3 bases, with 11 bases remaining between them. Here the CDR3 DNA reads TGCAGTGCTAGAGAGCCCGGACGGTACACTGAAGCTTTCTTT. Translating gives CSAREPGRYTEAFF.

The sample holds one count of this clonotype. V is TRBV10-3 and J is TRBJ1-2; no firm D call. CDR1 is ENHRY and CDR2 is SYGVKD in the germline V gene. V shed 3 bases and J shed 2 bases, with 10 bases lying between them. The length of the CDR3 is 14 residues. The CDR3 region has the DNA TGTGCCATCAGTGATCCGAAGGAGAACTATGGCTACACCTTC. Its protein product is CAISDPKENYGYTF.

About this clonotype itself: A read error may produce the germline difference seen at one junction end. The CDR3 loop is CASRTGNPNAEAFF. The CDR3 bases are TGTGCCAGCAGAACAGGGAACCCGAACGCTGAAGCTTTCTTT. The chain carries TRBV7-9 and TRBJ1-1; TRBD1 might be the D (6 bases). The CDR3 loop spans 14 amino acids. Looked up from germline, CDR1 is SEHNR and CDR2 is FQNEAQ (reference sequence).

This clonotype was counted a few times. The chain uses TRBV11-2 and TRBJ2-7; D not resolved. The germline CDR1 and CDR2 sequences are SGHAT and FQNNGV. V lost 5 bases to trimming and J lost 7 bases, with 24 bases between them. The CDR3 runs to 16 residues. Here the CDR3 reads CASSPLGKPPSWEQYF. The CDR3 nucleotides are TGTGCCAGCAGCCCCCTCGGCAAACCGCCCTCCTGGGAGCAGTACTTC.

This clonotype has more than one count but fewer than ten. The chain links TRBV6-1 to TRBJ2-3; D possibly matches TRBD1 or TRBD2 (5 bases each). V was pared by 3 bases and J by 0 bases, with 13 bases between. The CDR3 spans 16 residues. Germline V CDR1 and CDR2: MNHNS, SASEGT. The chain's CDR3 is CASSEPPRDSTDTQYF. The CDR3 nucleotides read TGTGCCAGCAGTGAGCCCCCCCGGGACAGCACAGATACGCAGTATTTT.

In this sample, this clonotype turned up a few times. The V call is TRBV7-2, the J call TRBJ2-3; 11 bases map to TRBD2. CDR1 and CDR2 from the germline V gene are SGHTA and FQGNSA. After removal of 3 bases from V and 5 bases from J, the junction contained 7 bases not matched to a gene. The CDR3 is 16 amino acids. The CDR3 sequence is CASSFIAGGPGDTQYF. The CDR3 nucleotides read TGTGCCAGCAGCTTCATAGCGGGGGGGCCGGGAGATACGCAGTATTTT.

This chain uses TRBV6-1 with TRBJ2-3; D remains unclear. The V and J ends lost 3 bases and 0 bases respectively, with 13 bases between them. This CDR3 has 16 residues. Per germline, CDR1 MNHNS and CDR2 SASEGT. CDR3 DNA: TGTGCCAGCAGTGAGTGGGGTCCCTCTAGCACAGATACGCAGTATTTT. Protein product: CASSEWGPSSTDTQYF.

The chain uses TRBV20-1 and TRBJ1-5; 7 bases map to TRBD1. Germline loops: CDR1 DFQATT, CDR2 SNEGSKA (reference sequence). The CDR3 spans 14 residues. Trimming at V came to 6 bases and at J to 4 bases, leaving 9 bases not matched to a gene. The chain's CDR3 is CSARAGGRNQPQHF. The CDR3 DNA is TGCAGTGCCCGTGCAGGGGGTCGGAATCAGCCCCAGCATTTT.